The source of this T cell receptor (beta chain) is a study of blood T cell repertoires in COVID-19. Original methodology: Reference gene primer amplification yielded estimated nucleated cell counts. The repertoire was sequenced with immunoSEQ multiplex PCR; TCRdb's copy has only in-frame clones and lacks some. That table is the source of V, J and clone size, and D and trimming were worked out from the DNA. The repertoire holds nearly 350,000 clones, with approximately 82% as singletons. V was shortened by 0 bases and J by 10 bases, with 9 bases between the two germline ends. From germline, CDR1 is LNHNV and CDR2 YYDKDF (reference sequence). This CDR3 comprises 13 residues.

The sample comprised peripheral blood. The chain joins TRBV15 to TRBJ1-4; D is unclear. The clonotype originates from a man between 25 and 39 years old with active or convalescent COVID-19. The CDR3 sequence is CATSRDLAAKLFF. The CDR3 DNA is TGTGCCACCAGCAGAGATTTAGCCGCAAAACTGTTTTTT. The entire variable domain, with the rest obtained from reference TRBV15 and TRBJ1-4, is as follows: DAMVIQNPRYQVTQFGKPVTLSCSQTLNHNVMYWYQQKSSQAPKLLFHYYDKDFNNEADTPDNFQSRRPNTSFCFLDIRSPGLGDTAMYLCATSRDLAAKLFFGSGTQLSVL.